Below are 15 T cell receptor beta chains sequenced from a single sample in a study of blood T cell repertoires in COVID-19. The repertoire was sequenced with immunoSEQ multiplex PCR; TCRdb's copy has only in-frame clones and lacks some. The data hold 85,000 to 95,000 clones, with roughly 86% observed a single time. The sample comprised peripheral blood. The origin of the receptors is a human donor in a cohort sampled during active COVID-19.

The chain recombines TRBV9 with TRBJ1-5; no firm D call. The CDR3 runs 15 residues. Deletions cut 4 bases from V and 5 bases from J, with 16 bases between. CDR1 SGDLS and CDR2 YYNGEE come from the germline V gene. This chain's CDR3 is CASSKRGFEDQPQHF. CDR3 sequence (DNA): TGTGCCAGCAGCAAGCGGGGATTTGAGGATCAGCCCCAGCATTTT.

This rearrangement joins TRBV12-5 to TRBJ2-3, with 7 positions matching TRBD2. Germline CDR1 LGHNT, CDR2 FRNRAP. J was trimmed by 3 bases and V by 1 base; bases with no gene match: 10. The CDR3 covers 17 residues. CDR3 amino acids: CASGLGLGGLGTDTQYF. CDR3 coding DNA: TGTGCTAGTGGTTTGGGTCTGGGAGGGCTCGGGACAGATACGCAGTATTTT.

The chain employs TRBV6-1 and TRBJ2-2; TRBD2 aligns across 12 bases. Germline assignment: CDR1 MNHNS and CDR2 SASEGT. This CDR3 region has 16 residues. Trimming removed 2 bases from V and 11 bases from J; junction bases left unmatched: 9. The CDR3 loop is CASSELRLAGDLELFF. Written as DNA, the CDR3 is TGTGCCAGCAGTGAATTAAGACTAGCGGGGGATCTTGAGCTGTTTTTT.

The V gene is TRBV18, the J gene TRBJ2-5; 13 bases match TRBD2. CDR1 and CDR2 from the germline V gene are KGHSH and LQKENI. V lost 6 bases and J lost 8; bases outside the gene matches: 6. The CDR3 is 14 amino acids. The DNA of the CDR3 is TGTGCCAGCTCCCAGGGACTAGCGGGATCAACCCAGTACTTC. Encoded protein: CASSQGLAGSTQYF.

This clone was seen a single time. CDR3 sequence: CASSSAGGLQETQYF. The CDR3 nucleotides read TGTGCCAGCAGTTCAGCGGGGGGACTCCAAGAGACCCAGTACTTC. J is TRBJ2-5 and V is TRBV2; 9 nucleotides match TRBD2. Trimming removed 5 bases from V and 1 base from J; junction bases left unmatched: 5. Germline CDR1 SNHLY, CDR2 FYNNEI. The length of the CDR3 is 15 residues.

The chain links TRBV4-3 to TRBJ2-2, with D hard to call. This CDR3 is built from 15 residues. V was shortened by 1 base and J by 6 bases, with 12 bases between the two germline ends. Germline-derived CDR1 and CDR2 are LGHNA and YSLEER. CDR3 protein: CASSQGAVQAGELFF. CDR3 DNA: TGCGCCAGCAGCCAAGGGGCAGTCCAGGCCGGGGAGCTGTTTTTT.

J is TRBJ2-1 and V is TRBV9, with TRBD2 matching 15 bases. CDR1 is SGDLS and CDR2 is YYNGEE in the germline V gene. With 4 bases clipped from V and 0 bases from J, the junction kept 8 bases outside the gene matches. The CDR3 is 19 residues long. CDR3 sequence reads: CASSLPGLAGGSSYNEQFF. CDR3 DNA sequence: TGTGCCAGCAGCCTCCCGGGACTAGCGGGGGGTAGCTCCTACAATGAGCAGTTCTTC.

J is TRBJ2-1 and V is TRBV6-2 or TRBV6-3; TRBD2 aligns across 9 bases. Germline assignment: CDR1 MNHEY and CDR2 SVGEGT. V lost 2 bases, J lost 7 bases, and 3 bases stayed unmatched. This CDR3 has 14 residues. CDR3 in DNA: TGTGCCAGCAGTTACGGAGCGGGAGGAAATGAGCAGTTCTTC. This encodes CASSYGAGGNEQFF.

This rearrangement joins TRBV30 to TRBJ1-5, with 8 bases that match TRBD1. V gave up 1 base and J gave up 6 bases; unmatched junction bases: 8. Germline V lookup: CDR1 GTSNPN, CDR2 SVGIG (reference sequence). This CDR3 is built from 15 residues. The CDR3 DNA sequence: TGTGCCTGGAGTGGGAGACAGGGGTTGTCTCAGCCCCAGCATTTT. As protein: CAWSGRQGLSQPQHF. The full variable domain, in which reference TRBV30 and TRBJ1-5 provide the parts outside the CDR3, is SQTIHQWPATLVQPVGSPLSLECTVEGTSNPNLYWYRQAAGRGLQLLFYSVGIGQISSEVPQNLSASRPQDRQFILSSKKLLLSDSGFYLCAWSGRQGLSQPQHFGDGTRLSIL.

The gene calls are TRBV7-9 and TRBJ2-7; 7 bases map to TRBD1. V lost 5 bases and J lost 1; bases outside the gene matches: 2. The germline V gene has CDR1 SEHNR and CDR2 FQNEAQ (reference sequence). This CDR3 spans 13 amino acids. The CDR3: CASSPGQSYEQYF. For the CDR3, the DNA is TGTGCCAGCAGCCCGGGACAGTCCTACGAGCAGTACTTC.

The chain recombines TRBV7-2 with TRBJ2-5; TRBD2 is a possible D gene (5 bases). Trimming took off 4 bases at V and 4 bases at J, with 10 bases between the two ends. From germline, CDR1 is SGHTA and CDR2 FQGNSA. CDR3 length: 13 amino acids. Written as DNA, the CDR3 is TGTGCCAGCAGCTCTCGGACTGGAGAGACCCAGTACTTC. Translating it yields CASSSRTGETQYF. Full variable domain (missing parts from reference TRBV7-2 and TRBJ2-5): GAGVSQSPSNKVTEKGKDVELRCDPISGHTALYWYRQSLGQGLEFLIYFQGNSAPDKSGLPSDRFSAERTGGSVSTLTIQRTQQEDSAVYLCASSSRTGETQYFGPGTRLLVL.

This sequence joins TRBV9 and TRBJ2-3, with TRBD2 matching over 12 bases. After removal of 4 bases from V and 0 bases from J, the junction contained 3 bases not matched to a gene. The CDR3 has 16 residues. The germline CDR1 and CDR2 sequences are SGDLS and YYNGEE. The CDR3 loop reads CASSTGTSGSTDTQYF. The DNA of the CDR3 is TGTGCCAGCAGCACCGGGACTAGCGGGAGCACAGATACGCAGTATTTT.

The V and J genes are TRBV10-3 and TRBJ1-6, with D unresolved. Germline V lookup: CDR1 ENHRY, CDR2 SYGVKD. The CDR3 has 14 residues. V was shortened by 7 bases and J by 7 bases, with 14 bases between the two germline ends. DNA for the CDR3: TGTGCCATCACCGAGGGTGTAGAGAATTCACCCCTCCACTTT. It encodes CAITEGVENSPLHF.

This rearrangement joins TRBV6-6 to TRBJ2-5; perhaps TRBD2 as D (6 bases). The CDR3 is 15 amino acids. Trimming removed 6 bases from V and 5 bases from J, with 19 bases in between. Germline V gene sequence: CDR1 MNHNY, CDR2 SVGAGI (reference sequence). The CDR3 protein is CASSSSGVGQETQYF. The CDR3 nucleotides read TGTGCCAGCAGCTCCTCGGGGGTAGGTCAGGAGACCCAGTACTTC.

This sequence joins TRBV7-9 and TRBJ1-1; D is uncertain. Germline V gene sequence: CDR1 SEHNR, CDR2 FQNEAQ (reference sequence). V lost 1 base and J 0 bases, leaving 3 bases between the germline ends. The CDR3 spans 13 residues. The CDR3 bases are TGTGCCAGCAGCTTAGATATGAACACTGAAGCTTTCTTT. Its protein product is CASSLDMNTEAFF.